Included here is one TCR beta chain sequence, with context. Its antigen is still unknown. These data are taken from a study of T-cell reconstitution after alpha-beta-depleted transplantation in children. Overall study findings and caveats: Counts and diversity of T cells one year after transplant came mostly from newly produced T cells. Reportedly, only several hundred clones from non-depleted graft cells drove alpha-beta T-cell counts at about two months.

CDR3 length: 16 residues. V was trimmed by 5 bases and J by 0 bases, leaving 13 bases between them. Germline V CDR1 and CDR2: SGHTA, FQGTGA. Unique molecular identifiers tagged the TCRbeta library. A single record per CDR3 protein comes from TCRdb applying MiXCR to the PCR reads. The sample lists around 960,000 distinct CDR3 sequences, about 26% occurring once. The chain has TRBV7-3 and TRBJ1-4; D might be TRBD1 (5 bases). This sequence was found in a boy under two years old who had a stem cell transplant for SCID, so the T cells may come from the graft donor. The material was PBMCs, mostly from graft donor cells, obtained 360 days after TCRalphabeta/CD19-depleted stem cell transplant. The CDR3 coding sequence is TGTGCCAGCAGCCGGGGGAGGGGCGCAACTAATGAAAAACTGTTTTTT. It translates to CASSRGRGATNEKLFF.